This is a list of T cell receptor beta chains from one sample in a study of radiotherapy plus CTLA-4 blockade in lung cancer. Some clones are missing from TCRdb's copy, which holds only in-frame ones; the method was immunoSEQ multiplex PCR. The repertoire holds roughly 90,000 clones, around 90% seen once, with nearly 5% in the top ten. Sequenced here: peripheral blood, sampled from a patient treated with radiotherapy plus ipilimumab. These receptors all stem from a human donor with non-small cell lung cancer that progressed on radiotherapy plus ipilimumab. The CDR3 runs from the conserved cysteine through the conserved F or W. A D gene is named only where the DNA matches it firmly. The listing skips clone size in some rows; elsewhere it reads once, few, many or a size class.

v_gene	d_gene	abundance	j_gene	CDR3aa	CDR3nt
TRBV7-9	TRBD2	NA	TRBJ2-2	CASRTGTSGTGELFF	TGTGCCAGCAGGACCGGGACTAGTGGGACCGGGGAGCTGTTTTTT
TRBV2	NA	few	TRBJ2-3	CASTQRPSFTDTQYF	TGTGCCAGCACACAGAGGCCTAGCTTCACAGATACGCAGTATTTT
TRBV18	NA	NA	TRBJ2-2	CASSPAVNGELFF	TGTGCCAGCTCACCGGCCGTTAACGGGGAGCTGTTTTTT
TRBV19	TRBD2	NA	TRBJ2-3	CASSITSGSTDTQYF	TGTGCCAGTAGTATCACTAGCGGGAGTACAGATACGCAGTATTTT
TRBV5-4	TRBD1	NA	TRBJ2-1	CASGTGGRNEQFF	TGTGCCAGCGGGACAGGGGGCCGCAATGAGCAGTTCTTC
TRBV11-3	NA	NA	TRBJ2-4	CASSESSHIQYF	TGTGCCAGCAGCGAGTCATCGCACATTCAGTACTTC
TRBV5-1	NA	NA	TRBJ2-2	CASSLAAGKLTGELFF	TGCGCCAGCAGCTTGGCCGCAGGGAAGCTCACCGGGGAGCTGTTTTTT
TRBV2	TRBD2	NA	TRBJ2-3	CASSEPAGETSTQYF	TGTGCCAGCAGTGAACCAGCGGGAGAAACTTCGACGCAGTATTTT
TRBV5-1	NA	NA	TRBJ2-3	CASSLVVGTDTQYF	TGCGCCAGCAGCTTGGTAGTCGGCACAGATACGCAGTATTTT
TRBV18	NA	NA	TRBJ2-3	CASSQASTDTQYF	TGTGCCAGCTCCCAGGCTAGCACAGATACGCAGTATTTT
TRBV4-1	TRBD2	NA	TRBJ2-7	CASSQETSLSYEQYF	TGCGCCAGCAGCCAAGAGACTAGCCTCTCCTACGAGCAGTACTTC
TRBV19	NA	once	TRBJ2-7	CASSIRDPGVYEQYF	TGTGCCAGTAGTATCCGGGACCCGGGGGTCTACGAGCAGTACTTC
TRBV6-6	NA	NA	TRBJ1-5	CASKRTDDDQPQHF	TGTGCCAGCAAAAGAACTGACGACGATCAGCCCCAGCATTTT
TRBV6-1	NA	once	TRBJ2-5	CASRQETQYF	TGTGCCAGCAGGCAAGAGACCCAGTACTTC
TRBV6-6	TRBD2	NA	TRBJ2-7	CASSYREGIYEQYF	TGTGCCAGCAGTTACCGGGAGGGAATCTACGAGCAGTACTTC
TRBV5-1	TRBD2	NA	TRBJ2-1	CASSLGGPGNEQFF	TGCGCCAGCAGCCTGGGAGGGCCTGGCAATGAGCAGTTCTTC
TRBV2	NA	once	TRBJ2-6	CASSEHIRSGANVLTF	TGTGCCAGCAGTGAACATATACGCTCTGGGGCCAACGTCCTGACTTTC
TRBV2	NA	NA	TRBJ2-1	CASSTAFPYNEQFF	TGTGCCAGCAGTACGGCGTTCCCATACAATGAGCAGTTCTTC
TRBV2	NA	NA	TRBJ2-2	CASSFWGADTGELFF	TGTGCCAGCAGTTTTTGGGGGGCGGACACCGGGGAGCTGTTTTTT
TRBV2	TRBD2	once	TRBJ2-3	CASSRGTSGSGDTQYF	TGTGCCAGCAGTCGAGGGACTAGCGGGAGCGGAGATACGCAGTATTTT
TRBV2	NA	NA	TRBJ2-7	CASRPGRGPYEQYF	TGTGCCAGCAGGCCGGGACGGGGACCCTACGAGCAGTACTTC
TRBV7-2	TRBD1	NA	TRBJ2-5	CASSAGTAQETQYF	TGTGCCAGCAGCGCAGGGACAGCCCAAGAGACCCAGTACTTC
TRBV5-4	NA	NA	TRBJ1-1	CASSLQGNTEAFF	TGTGCCAGCAGCCTCCAGGGGAACACTGAAGCTTTCTTT
TRBV11-2	TRBD2	NA	TRBJ2-7	CASSFSGRGNYEQYF	TGTGCCAGCAGCTTTAGCGGGAGGGGAAATTACGAGCAGTACTTC
TRBV7-2	NA	once	TRBJ1-4	CASSSRSGAINEKLFF	TGTGCCAGCAGCTCCCGATCGGGGGCGATTAATGAAAAACTGTTTTTT
TRBV19	NA	NA	TRBJ2-3	CASRGGVNTQYF	TGTGCCAGTAGAGGAGGTGTAAATACGCAGTATTTT
TRBV19	NA	NA	TRBJ2-3	CASSVGGTDTQYF	TGTGCCAGTAGTGTAGGCGGCACAGATACGCAGTATTTT
TRBV5-1	NA	NA	TRBJ2-7	CASSLGRGNEQYF	TGCGCCAGCAGCTTGGGCAGGGGTAACGAGCAGTACTTC
TRBV4-1	TRBD2	NA	TRBJ2-7	CASSQTHLAGATGEQYF	TGCGCCAGCAGCCAAACCCATCTAGCGGGAGCTACGGGCGAGCAGTACTTC
TRBV2	NA	NA	TRBJ2-2	CASRIPWTGELFF	TGTGCCAGCAGAATTCCGTGGACCGGGGAGCTGTTTTTT
TRBV2	NA	NA	TRBJ2-5	CASSEMAGQETQYF	TGTGCCAGCAGTGAAATGGCTGGCCAAGAGACCCAGTACTTC
TRBV2	TRBD2	NA	TRBJ2-3	CASSYLGTSGSTDTQYF	TGTGCCAGCAGTTACCTTGGGACTAGCGGGAGCACAGATACGCAGTATTTT